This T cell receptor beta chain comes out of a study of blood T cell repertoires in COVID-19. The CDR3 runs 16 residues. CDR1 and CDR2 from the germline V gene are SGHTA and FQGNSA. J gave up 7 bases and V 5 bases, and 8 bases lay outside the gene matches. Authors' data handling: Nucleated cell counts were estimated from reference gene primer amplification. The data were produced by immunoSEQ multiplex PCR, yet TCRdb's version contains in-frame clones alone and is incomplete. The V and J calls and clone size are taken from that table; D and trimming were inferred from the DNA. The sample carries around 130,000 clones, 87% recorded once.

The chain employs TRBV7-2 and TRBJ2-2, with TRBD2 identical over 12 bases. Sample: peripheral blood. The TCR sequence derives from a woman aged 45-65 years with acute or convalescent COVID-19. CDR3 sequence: CASSPRTSGVIGELFF. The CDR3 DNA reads TGTGCCAGCAGCCCGAGGACTAGCGGGGTTATCGGGGAGCTGTTTTTT.